This TCR beta chain was sequenced during a study of T cell repertoires in cytomegalovirus infection. Whole-study context: CMV infection together with matching HLA type was indicated by public TCR beta signatures. Broader study findings: Clonotypes of TCR beta that were HLA-C-restricted and CMV-specific dominated the ex vivo response. Carriers of CMV plus the relevant HLA were identified by cumulative public TCR beta family frequency.

TCRdb independently ran MiXCR on the reads; one entry per CDR3 protein. This sample has 290,000 or so distinct CDR3 sequences, with around 9.6% found just once. The ends lost 1 base at V and 0 bases at J; junction bases unmatched: 4. The CDR3 totals 15 residues. Germline V gene data show CDR1 as DFQATT and CDR2 as SNEGSKA (reference sequence). This clonotype was found many times. The antigen is unknown. This chain uses TRBV20-1 with TRBJ1-1, with 8 positions matching TRBD1. The TCR was taken from a human donor in good health (CMV status not recorded). Some clones in this sample may be carry-over from other donors' samples. The sequenced sample consisted of PBMCs. The CDR3, as DNA: TGCAGTGCTAGAGGACAGGGGAATTTGAACACTGAAGCTTTCTTT. Translated, it gives CSARGQGNLNTEAFF.